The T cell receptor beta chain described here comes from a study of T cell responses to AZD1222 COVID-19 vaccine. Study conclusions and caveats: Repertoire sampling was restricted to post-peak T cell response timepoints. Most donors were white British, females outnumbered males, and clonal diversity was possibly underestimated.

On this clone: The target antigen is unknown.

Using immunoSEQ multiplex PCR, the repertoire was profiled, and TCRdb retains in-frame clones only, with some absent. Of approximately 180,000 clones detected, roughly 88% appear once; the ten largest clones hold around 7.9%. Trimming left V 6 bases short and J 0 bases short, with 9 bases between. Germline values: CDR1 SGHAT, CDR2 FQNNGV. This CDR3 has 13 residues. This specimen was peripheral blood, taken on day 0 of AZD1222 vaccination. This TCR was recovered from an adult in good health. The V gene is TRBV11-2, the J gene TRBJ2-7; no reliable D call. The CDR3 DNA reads TGTGCCAGCAGGGTGGTGAGCTCCTACGAGCAGTACTTC. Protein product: CASRVVSSYEQYF.